Reported below is one T cell receptor (beta chain). Its antigen is undetermined. There are 15 residues in the CDR3. V shed 0 bases and J shed 1 base, with 8 bases lying between them. CDR1 and CDR2 (germline): PRHDT, FYEKMQ (reference sequence). These data originate in a study of cytomegalovirus exposure and HLA in healthy donors. Notes on the study in general: The classifier, whose performance was assessed in both the original and validation cohorts, reportedly diagnosed cytomegalovirus status with high specificity and sensitivity. The majority of TCR sequences were rare, yet some public TCRs appeared in many donors. A few chains tied to CMV proved CMV antigen-specific in vitro.

The table came from immunoSEQ multiplex PCR; TCRdb's copy has only in-frame clones and leaves some out. The table lists some 120,000 clones, about 96% of them singletons. The receptor's source is a man aged 18-30 years in good health and CMV-seronegative. Sequenced: PBMCs. The chain joins TRBV13 to TRBJ2-3; perhaps TRBD2 as D (5 bases). CDR3 sequence reads: CASSLGAGRTDTQYF. CDR3 in DNA: TGTGCCAGCAGCTTAGGGGCGGGCCGCACAGATACGCAGTATTTT.